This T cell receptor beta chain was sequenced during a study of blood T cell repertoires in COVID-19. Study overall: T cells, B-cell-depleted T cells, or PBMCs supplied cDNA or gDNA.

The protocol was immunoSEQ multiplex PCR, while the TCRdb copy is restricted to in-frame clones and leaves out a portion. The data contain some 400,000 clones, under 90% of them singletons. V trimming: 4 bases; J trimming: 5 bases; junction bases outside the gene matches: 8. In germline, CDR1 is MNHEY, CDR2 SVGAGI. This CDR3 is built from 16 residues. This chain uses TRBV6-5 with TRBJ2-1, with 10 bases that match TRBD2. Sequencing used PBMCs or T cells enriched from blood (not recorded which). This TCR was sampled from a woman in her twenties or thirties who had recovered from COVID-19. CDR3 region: CASSFGGGLANNEQFF. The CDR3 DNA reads TGTGCCAGCAGTTTTGGTGGGGGACTAGCGAACAATGAGCAGTTCTTC.